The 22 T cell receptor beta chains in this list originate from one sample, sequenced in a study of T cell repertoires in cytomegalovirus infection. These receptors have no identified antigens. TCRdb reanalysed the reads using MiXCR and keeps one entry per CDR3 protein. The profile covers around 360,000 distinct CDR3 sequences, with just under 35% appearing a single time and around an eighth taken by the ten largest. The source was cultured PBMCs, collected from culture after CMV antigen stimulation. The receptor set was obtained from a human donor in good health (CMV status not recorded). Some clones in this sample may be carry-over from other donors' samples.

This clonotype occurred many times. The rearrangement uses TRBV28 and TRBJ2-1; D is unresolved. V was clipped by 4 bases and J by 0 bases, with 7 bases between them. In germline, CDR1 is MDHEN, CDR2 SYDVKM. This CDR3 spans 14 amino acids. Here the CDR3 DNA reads TGTGCCAGCAGTTACCATAGCTCCTACAATGAGCAGTTCTTC. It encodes CASSYHSSYNEQFF.

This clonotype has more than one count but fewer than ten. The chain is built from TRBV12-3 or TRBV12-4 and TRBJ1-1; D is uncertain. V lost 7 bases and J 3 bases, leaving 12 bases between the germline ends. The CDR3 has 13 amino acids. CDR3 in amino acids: CASTKAGYTEAFF. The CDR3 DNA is TGTGCCAGCACAAAGGCGGGGTACACTGAAGCTTTCTTT.

The CDR3 sequence is CASSPRLAGGPSEQYV. In DNA form, the CDR3 reads TGTGCCAGTAGCCCTAGACTAGCGGGAGGGCCGAGCGAGCAGTACGTC. This chain joins TRBV19 and TRBJ2-7; 14 bases align to TRBD2. The junction had 10 bases not matched to a gene; V was cut back by 6 bases and J by 6 bases. Per germline, CDR1 LNHDA and CDR2 SQIVND (reference sequence). The CDR3 is 16 residues long.

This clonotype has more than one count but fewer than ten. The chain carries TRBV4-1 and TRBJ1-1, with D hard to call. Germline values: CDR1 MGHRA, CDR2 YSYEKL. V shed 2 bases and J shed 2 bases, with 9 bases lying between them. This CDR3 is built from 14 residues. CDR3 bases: TGCGCCAGCAGCCAAAACTGGGATAACACTGAAGCTTTCTTT. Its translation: CASSQNWDNTEAFF.

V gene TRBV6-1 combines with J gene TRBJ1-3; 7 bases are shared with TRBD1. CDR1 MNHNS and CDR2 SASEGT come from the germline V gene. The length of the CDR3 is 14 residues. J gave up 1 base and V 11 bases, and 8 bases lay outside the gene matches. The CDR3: CAAGDSTSGNTIYF. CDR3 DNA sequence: TGTGCCGCGGGGGACAGCACATCTGGAAACACCATATATTTT.

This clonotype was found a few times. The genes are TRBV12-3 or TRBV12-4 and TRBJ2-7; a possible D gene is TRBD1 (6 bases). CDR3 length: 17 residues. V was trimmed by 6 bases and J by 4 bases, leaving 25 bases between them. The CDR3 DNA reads TGTGCCAGCAGGTTCCCAGGACAGAGGCGGATTCCGTACGAGCAGTACGTC. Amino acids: CASRFPGQRRIPYEQYV.

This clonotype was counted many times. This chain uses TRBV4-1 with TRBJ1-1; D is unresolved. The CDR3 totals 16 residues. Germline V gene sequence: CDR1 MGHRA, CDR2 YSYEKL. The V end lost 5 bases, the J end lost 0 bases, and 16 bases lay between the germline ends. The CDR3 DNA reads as TGCGCCAGCAGCTCCCCCGGAGGAATGATGAACACTGAAGCTTTCTTT. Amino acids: CASSSPGGMMNTEAFF.

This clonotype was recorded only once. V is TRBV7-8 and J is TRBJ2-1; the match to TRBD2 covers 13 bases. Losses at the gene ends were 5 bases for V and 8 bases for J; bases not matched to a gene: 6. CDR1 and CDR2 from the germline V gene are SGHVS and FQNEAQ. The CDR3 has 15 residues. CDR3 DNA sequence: TGTGCCAGCAGCCGGACTAGCGGGAGTCCCCATGAGCAGTTCTTC. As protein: CASSRTSGSPHEQFF.

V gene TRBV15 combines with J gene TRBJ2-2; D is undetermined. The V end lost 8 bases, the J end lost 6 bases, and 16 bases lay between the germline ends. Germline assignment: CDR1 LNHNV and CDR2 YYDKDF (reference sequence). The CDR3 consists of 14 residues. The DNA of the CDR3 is TGTGCCACCCGTGGGGATTTAGTTGCCGGGGAGCTGTTTTTT. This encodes CATRGDLVAGELFF.

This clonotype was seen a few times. The CDR3 DNA sequence: TGTGCCAGTAGTATGATAGGGGCGCCGAGGGATACGCAGTATTTT. Residues: CASSMIGAPRDTQYF. This chain uses TRBV19 with TRBJ2-3; a possible D gene is TRBD1 (5 bases). CDR1 is LNHDA, CDR2 SQIVND, per germline (reference sequence). With 3 bases removed from V and 6 bases from J, the gap between germline ends came to 16 bases. This CDR3 is 15 amino acids long.

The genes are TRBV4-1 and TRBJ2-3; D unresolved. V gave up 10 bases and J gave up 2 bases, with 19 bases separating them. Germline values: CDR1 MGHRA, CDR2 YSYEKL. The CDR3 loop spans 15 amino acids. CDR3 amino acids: CATRLATESTDTQYF. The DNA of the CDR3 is TGCGCCACCCGGCTGGCTACAGAGTCCACAGATACGCAGTATTTT.

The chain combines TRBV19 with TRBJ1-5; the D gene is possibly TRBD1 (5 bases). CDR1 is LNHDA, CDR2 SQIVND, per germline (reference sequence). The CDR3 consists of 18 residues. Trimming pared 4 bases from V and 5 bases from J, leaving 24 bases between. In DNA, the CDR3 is TGTGCCAGTAGTACCCTCACGAGAGGGACGGATAATTATCAGCCCCAGCATTTT. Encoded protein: CASSTLTRGTDNYQPQHF.

In nucleotides, the CDR3 is TGTGCCAGCGGACTTCCCCAAAAAGGTGAAGCTTTCTTT. Translation: CASGLPQKGEAFF. The chain employs TRBV7-2 and TRBJ1-1; no reliable D call. The CDR3 runs 13 residues. V was pared by 8 bases and J by 7 bases, with 17 bases between. CDR1 is SGHTA and CDR2 is FQGNSA in the germline V gene.

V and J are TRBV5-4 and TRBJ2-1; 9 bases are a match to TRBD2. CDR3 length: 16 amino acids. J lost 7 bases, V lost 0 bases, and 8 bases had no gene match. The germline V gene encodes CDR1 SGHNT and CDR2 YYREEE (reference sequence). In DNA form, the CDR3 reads TGTGCCAGCAGCTTGGCCCAGGGTAGCGGGAGAAATGAGCAGTTCTTC. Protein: CASSLAQGSGRNEQFF.

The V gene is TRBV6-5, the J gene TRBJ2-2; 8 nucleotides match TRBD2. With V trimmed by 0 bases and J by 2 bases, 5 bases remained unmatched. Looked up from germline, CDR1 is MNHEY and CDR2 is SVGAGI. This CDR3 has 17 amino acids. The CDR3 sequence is CASSYSIGLANTGELFF. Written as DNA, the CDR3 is TGTGCCAGCAGTTACTCGATAGGACTAGCCAACACCGGGGAGCTGTTTTTT.

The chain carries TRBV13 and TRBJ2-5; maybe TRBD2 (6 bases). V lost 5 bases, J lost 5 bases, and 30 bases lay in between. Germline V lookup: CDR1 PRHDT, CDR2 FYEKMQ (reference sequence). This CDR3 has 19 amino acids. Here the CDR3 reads CASSPPKGSGGLWQETQYF. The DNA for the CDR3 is TGTGCCAGCAGCCCCCCCAAGGGTAGCGGTGGGTTGTGGCAGGAGACCCAGTACTTC.

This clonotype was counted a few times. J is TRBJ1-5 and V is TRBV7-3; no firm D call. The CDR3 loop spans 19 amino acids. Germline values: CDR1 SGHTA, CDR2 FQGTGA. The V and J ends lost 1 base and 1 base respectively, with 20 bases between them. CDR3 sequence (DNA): TGTGCCAGCAGCTTAAACTTCCAGACGGTGGATTTGAGCAATCAGCCCCAGCATTTT. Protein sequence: CASSLNFQTVDLSNQPQHF. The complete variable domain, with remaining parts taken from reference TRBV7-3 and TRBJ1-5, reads GAGVSQTPSNKVTEKGKYVELRCDPISGHTALYWYRQSLGQGPEFLIYFQGTGAADDSGLPNDRFFAVRPEGSVSTLKIQRTERGDSAVYLCASSLNFQTVDLSNQPQHFGDGTRLSIL.

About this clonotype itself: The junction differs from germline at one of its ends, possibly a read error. In nucleotides, the CDR3 is TGTGCTAGCAGCCGGGACCAAGGGAAGAATGAGCAGTTCTTC. It is translated as CASSRDQGKNEQFF. V and J are TRBV7-7 and TRBJ2-1, with D perhaps being TRBD1 or TRBD2 (5 bases each). Germline CDR1 SSHAT, CDR2 FNYEAQ (reference sequence). The CDR3 has 14 residues.

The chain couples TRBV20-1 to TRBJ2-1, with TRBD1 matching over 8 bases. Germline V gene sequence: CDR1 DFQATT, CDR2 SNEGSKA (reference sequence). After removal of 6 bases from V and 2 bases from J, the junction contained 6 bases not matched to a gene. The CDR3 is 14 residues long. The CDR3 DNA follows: TGCAGTGCAACCGGGACAGGACCCTACAATGAGCAGTTCTTC. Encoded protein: CSATGTGPYNEQFF.

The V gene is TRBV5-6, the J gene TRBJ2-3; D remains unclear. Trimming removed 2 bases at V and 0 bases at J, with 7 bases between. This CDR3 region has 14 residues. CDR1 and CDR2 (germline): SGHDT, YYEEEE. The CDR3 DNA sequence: TGTGCCAGCAGCTTTGTATCTAGCACAGATACGCAGTATTTT. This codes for CASSFVSSTDTQYF.

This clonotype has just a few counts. The CDR3 DNA reads TGCGCCAGCAGCCAGGAGACCGGGACTAGTGGCGAGCAGTACTTC. Protein sequence: CASSQETGTSGEQYF. The chain carries TRBV4-1 and TRBJ2-7; 8 nucleotides align to TRBD2. Trimming removed 3 bases from V and 6 bases from J; junction bases left unmatched: 10. CDR3 length equals 15 residues. Germline values: CDR1 MGHRA, CDR2 YSYEKL.

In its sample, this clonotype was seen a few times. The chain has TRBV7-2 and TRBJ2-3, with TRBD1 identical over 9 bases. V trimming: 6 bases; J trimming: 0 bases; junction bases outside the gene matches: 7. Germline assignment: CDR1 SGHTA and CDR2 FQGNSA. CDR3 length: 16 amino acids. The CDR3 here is CASSIQGAPSTDTQYF. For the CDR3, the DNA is TGTGCCAGCAGTATACAGGGGGCACCAAGCACAGATACGCAGTATTTT.